The 14 T cell receptor beta chains listed next were all sequenced from one sample in a study of cytomegalovirus exposure and HLA in healthy donors. Primers included in the PCR were 60 Vbeta and 13 Jbeta primers. Method: immunoSEQ multiplex PCR; TCRdb's copy keeps in-frame clones and lacks some. The table shows about 150,000 clones, with over 60% occurring only once. The sequenced sample was PBMCs. All receptors come from a woman aged 40-49 years in good health and CMV-seronegative.

The CDR3 loop reads CASWRSGGNQPQHF. The CDR3 coding sequence is TGTGCCAGCTGGCGATCTGGGGGGAATCAGCCCCAGCATTTT. The rearrangement joins TRBV28 to TRBJ1-5, with a weak D call TRBD1 (5 bases). Between the trimmed V and J ends, which lost 8 bases and 4 bases, there was a span of 15 bases. The CDR3 is 14 amino acids. Germline CDR1 MDHEN, CDR2 SYDVKM.

V gene TRBV5-1 combines with J gene TRBJ1-5, with D possibly being TRBD1 (6 bases). The CDR3 runs 14 residues. The germline CDR1 and CDR2 sequences are SGHRS and YFSETQ. V dropped 2 bases and J dropped 5 bases, with 11 bases sitting between them. The CDR3 here is CASSLGGRDQPQHF. CDR3 DNA: TGCGCCAGCAGCTTAGGGGGTAGGGATCAGCCCCAGCATTTT.

The V call is TRBV7-9, the J call TRBJ1-4; D is perhaps TRBD1 (5 bases). This CDR3 region has 15 residues. Per germline, CDR1 SEHNR and CDR2 FQNEAQ (reference sequence). The V gene lost 4 bases and the J gene lost 8 bases, with 17 bases spanning the gap. The CDR3, as DNA: TGTGCCAGCAGCTCCGATACAATCAGGGTGGAAAAACTGTTTTTT. The encoded protein is CASSSDTIRVEKLFF.

This clone was picked up a small number of times. The rearrangement joins TRBV5-1 to TRBJ2-7; 7 nucleotides agree with TRBD2. This CDR3 spans 15 amino acids. The germline V gene has CDR1 SGHRS and CDR2 YFSETQ. J gave up 6 bases and V 1 base, and 10 bases lay outside the gene matches. The CDR3 nucleotides read TGCGCCAGCAGCTTGAGCGGGACGATTGCGGGCGAGCAGTACTTC. Amino acids: CASSLSGTIAGEQYF.

This chain connects TRBV5-1 to TRBJ2-7; TRBD1 matches 7 bases. Germline CDR1 SGHRS, CDR2 YFSETQ. The CDR3 has 14 residues. With 5 bases clipped from V and 2 bases from J, the junction kept 7 bases outside the gene matches. In nucleotides, the CDR3 is TGCGCCAGCAGTTTAGGACAGGCGGCCTACGAGCAGTACTTC. This gives the protein CASSLGQAAYEQYF.

In this sample, this clone turned up once. The V call is TRBV2, the J call TRBJ2-1, with D uncertain. The CDR3 totals 14 residues. Trimming shortened V by 4 bases and J by 9 bases, and 16 bases separated the two germline ends. Germline V gene sequence: CDR1 SNHLY, CDR2 FYNNEI. The CDR3 DNA reads as TGTGCCAGCAGTGCGATGGTTCAGGTTGCTGAGCAGTTCTTC. It specifies CASSAMVQVAEQFF.

This rearrangement joins TRBV5-6 to TRBJ2-1; 7 positions match TRBD2. Germline CDR1 is SGHDT and CDR2 is YYEEEE. The junction had 3 bases not matched to a gene; V was cut back by 1 base and J by 2 bases. This CDR3 has 15 residues. CDR3 bases: TGTGCCAGCAGCTTGACTAGCGCCCCCTACAATGAGCAGTTCTTC. This codes for CASSLTSAPYNEQFF.

The genes are TRBV5-6 and TRBJ1-6; possible D gene TRBD1, 5 bases. Germline assignment: CDR1 SGHDT and CDR2 YYEEEE. The germline V and J ends were trimmed by 4 bases and 13 bases, with 18 bases remaining between them. This CDR3 has 14 residues. CDR3 sequence: CASSPTTRAGPLHF. CDR3 DNA: TGTGCCAGCAGCCCTACCACCAGGGCGGGGCCCCTCCACTTT.

The J gene is TRBJ2-5, the V gene TRBV5-6; TRBD2 matches at 7 bases. Germline CDR1 reads SGHDT; CDR2 reads YYEEEE. The CDR3 is 16 amino acids. J lost 1 base, V lost 4 bases, and 10 bases had no gene match. The CDR3 region is CASSPFASGGQETQYF. CDR3 nucleotides: TGTGCCAGCAGCCCTTTTGCTAGCGGCGGCCAAGAGACCCAGTACTTC.

The chain is built from TRBV6-1 and TRBJ2-1, with 9 bases that match TRBD1. Losses at the gene ends were 6 bases for V and 7 bases for J; bases not matched to a gene: 10. The CDR3 spans 15 residues. CDR1 and CDR2 from the germline V gene are MNHNS and SASEGT. The CDR3 sequence: CASSAGTGWGNEQFF. The CDR3 DNA reads TGTGCCAGCAGCGCTGGGACAGGGTGGGGGAATGAGCAGTTCTTC.

The chain joins TRBV4-2 to TRBJ1-5; perhaps TRBD1 as D (6 bases). The germline gives CDR1 LGHNA, CDR2 YNFKEQ. The CDR3 contains 14 residues. Trimming removed 1 base from V and 7 bases from J, with 11 bases in between. In DNA, the CDR3 is TGTGCCAGCAGCCAAGCTACAGGGTCGCAGCCCCAGCATTTT. Protein sequence: CASSQATGSQPQHF.

On this clone: One end of the junction does not line up with germline, which may come from a read error. The V and J genes are TRBV19 and TRBJ1-3; D is uncertain. The germline V gene has CDR1 LNHDA and CDR2 SQIVND (reference sequence). This CDR3 is 13 amino acids long. The CDR3 here is CASSSQLGNTTYF. In nucleotides, the CDR3 is TGTGCCAGTAGTAGCCAGCTAGGAAACACCACATATTTT.

The chain combines TRBV5-1 with TRBJ2-2; tentative D call: TRBD1 (6 bases). V shed 0 bases and J shed 6 bases, with 15 bases lying between them. The CDR3 extends over 16 amino acids. Germline V gene sequence: CDR1 SGHRS, CDR2 YFSETQ. CDR3 sequence (DNA): TGCGCCAGCAGCTTGGTTGGGCAGGGGAAGGCCGGGGAGCTGTTTTTT. Encoded protein: CASSLVGQGKAGELFF.

This chain connects TRBV15 to TRBJ2-7, with TRBD2 matching over 11 bases. There are 18 residues in the CDR3. CDR1 LNHNV and CDR2 YYDKDF come from the germline V gene (reference sequence). Losses at the gene ends were 2 bases for V and 3 bases for J; bases not matched to a gene: 12. For the CDR3, the DNA is TGTGCCACCAGCAGACGGCCGGGTTTAGGACTAGCGGGCTACGAGCAGTACTTC. Translating it yields CATSRRPGLGLAGYEQYF.